The next 10 T cell receptor beta chains were all read from a single sample in a study of blood T cell repertoires in COVID-19. TCRdb's table, derived via immunoSEQ multiplex PCR, lists solely in-frame clones and lacks some. The data hold 95,000 to 110,000 clones, with around 90% observed a single time. The sample taken for sequencing was peripheral blood. Receptors were obtained from a human donor in a cohort sampled during active COVID-19.

J is TRBJ1-1 and V is TRBV7-3, with D perhaps TRBD1 (6 bases). Germline V gene data show CDR1 as SGHTA and CDR2 as FQGTGA. V lost 5 bases and J lost 8, with 18 bases in between. This CDR3 is 14 amino acids long. CDR3: CASSTQGGGAEAFF. CDR3 in DNA: TGTGCCAGCAGCACCCAAGGGGGAGGGGCCGAAGCTTTCTTT.

This sequence joins TRBV5-1 and TRBJ2-3; 9 nucleotides match TRBD1. The CDR3 is 16 residues long. Trimming cost V 4 bases and J 4 bases; bases outside gene matches: 10. Germline V CDR1 and CDR2: SGHRS, YFSETQ. Here the CDR3 DNA reads TGCGCCAGCAGCCTCAGTCCCGGGACAGGGCCAGATACGCAGTATTTT. Its protein product is CASSLSPGTGPDTQYF.

The chain joins TRBV11-3 to TRBJ2-7; no clear D gene. Trimming took 4 bases from V and 6 from J, leaving 10 bases between them. Germline CDR1 and CDR2: SGHNT and YENEEA. The CDR3 spans 12 residues. The CDR3 spells CASSSRRAEQYF. For the CDR3, the DNA is TGTGCCAGCAGCTCCCGTAGAGCCGAGCAGTACTTC.

This chain links TRBV3-1 (or the pseudogene TRBV3-2) with TRBJ2-7, with 8 bases fitting TRBD1. V lost 4 bases, J lost 7 bases, and 6 bases stayed unmatched. Germline V gene sequence: CDR1 LGHDT, CDR2 YNNKEL (reference sequence). CDR3 length equals 13 residues. The CDR3, as DNA: TGTGCCAGCAGCCCGGCAGGGGGCGCGGAGCAGTACTTC. Its protein product is CASSPAGGAEQYF.

This clone occurred once. The chain employs TRBV11-2 and TRBJ2-7, with 14 positions matching TRBD2. After removal of 3 bases from V and 7 bases from J, the junction contained 5 bases not matched to a gene. CDR1 is SGHAT and CDR2 is FQNNGV in the germline V gene. This CDR3 is built from 15 residues. The CDR3 coding sequence is TGTGCCAGCAGCTTGACTAGCGGGAGGGCGCGGGAGCAGTACTTC. Translation: CASSLTSGRAREQYF.

The chain carries TRBV24-1 and TRBJ2-1; 10 nucleotides line up with TRBD1. The V segment lost 3 bases and the J segment 6 bases; nucleotides outside the gene matches: 4. Germline CDR1 KGHDR, CDR2 SFDVKD. The CDR3 covers 15 residues. The CDR3 DNA reads TGTGCCACCAGTGATCCTCGACAGGGGGCCAATGAGCAGTTCTTC. Protein sequence: CATSDPRQGANEQFF.

The rearrangement uses TRBV7-2 and TRBJ2-1, with 11 nucleotides matching TRBD2. Germline V lookup: CDR1 SGHTA, CDR2 FQGNSA. V trimming: 5 bases; J trimming: 5 bases; junction bases outside the gene matches: 5. The CDR3 loop spans 15 amino acids. CDR3 nucleotides: TGTGCCAGCAGCCAGCGACTAGCGGGAAACAATGAGCAGTTCTTC. Amino acids: CASSQRLAGNNEQFF.

The chain links TRBV29-1 to TRBJ2-2, with 10 nucleotides matching TRBD2. This CDR3 is built from 14 residues. After removal of 3 bases from V and 5 bases from J, the junction contained 3 bases not matched to a gene. Germline CDR1 is SQVTM and CDR2 is ANQGSEA. The CDR3 nucleotides read TGCAGCGTTGAGGGACTAGCGATGACCGGGGAGCTGTTTTTT. This sequence encodes CSVEGLAMTGELFF.

The chain uses TRBV5-5 and TRBJ2-7; D is undetermined. The V and J ends lost 2 bases and 6 bases respectively, with 9 bases between them. This CDR3 comprises 12 residues. Germline-derived CDR1 and CDR2 are SGHKS and YYEKEE (reference sequence). CDR3 bases: TGTGCCAGCAGCTTATCTATGCGCGAGCAGTACTTC. Encoded protein: CASSLSMREQYF. The full variable domain, rest sourced from reference TRBV5-5 and TRBJ2-7, is DAGVTQSPTHLIKTRGQQVTLRCSPISGHKSVSWYQQVLGQGPQFIFQYYEKEERGRGNFPDRFSARQFPNYSSELNVNALLLGDSALYLCASSLSMREQYFGPGTRLTVT.

This chain uses TRBV7-9 with TRBJ2-3; no reliable D call. Trimming cost V 5 bases and J 6 bases, with 9 bases left between them. Germline V gene lookup returns CDR1 SEHNR and CDR2 FQNEAQ (reference sequence). The CDR3 is 12 residues long. CDR3 in amino acids: CASSGVGDTQYF. In DNA, the CDR3 is TGTGCCAGCAGCGGAGTTGGCGATACGCAGTATTTT.